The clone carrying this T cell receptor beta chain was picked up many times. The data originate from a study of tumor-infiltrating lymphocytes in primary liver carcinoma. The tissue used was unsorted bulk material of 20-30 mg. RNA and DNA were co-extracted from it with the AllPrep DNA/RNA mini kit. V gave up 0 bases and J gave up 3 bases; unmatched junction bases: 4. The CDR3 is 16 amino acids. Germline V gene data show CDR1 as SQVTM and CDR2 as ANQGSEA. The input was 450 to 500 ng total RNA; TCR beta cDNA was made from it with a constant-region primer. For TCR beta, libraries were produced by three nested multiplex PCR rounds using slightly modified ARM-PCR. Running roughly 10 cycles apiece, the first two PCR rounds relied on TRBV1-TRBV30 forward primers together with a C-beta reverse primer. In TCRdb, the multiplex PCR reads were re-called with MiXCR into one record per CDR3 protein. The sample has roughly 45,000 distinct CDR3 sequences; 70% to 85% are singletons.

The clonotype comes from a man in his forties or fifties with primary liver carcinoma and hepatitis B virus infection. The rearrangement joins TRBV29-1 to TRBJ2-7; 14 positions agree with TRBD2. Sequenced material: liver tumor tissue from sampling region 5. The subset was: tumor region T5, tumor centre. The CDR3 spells CSVEDQGTSGSYEQYF. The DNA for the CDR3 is TGCAGCGTTGAAGATCAGGGGACTAGCGGGAGCTACGAGCAGTACTTC.